This T cell receptor (beta chain) derives from a study of OX40 agonist ivuxolimab in advanced cancers. Some background on the complete study: The costimulatory receptor OX40 (CD134) was targeted by ivuxolimab, a fully human IgG2 agonistic monoclonal antibody. Partial responses occurred in three dose-escalation patients, of whom one had hepatocellular carcinoma and two had cutaneous melanoma. Prior anti-PD-1, anti-PD-L1 or anti-CTLA-4 therapy was permitted, and approximately 39% of dose-escalation patients had received checkpoint inhibitors. The paper covers the monotherapy dose-escalation part of the phase I ivuxolimab trial, which included N ≈ 54 patients. Of the 50 to 55 dose-escalation patients, hepatocellular carcinoma was present in about 20, melanoma in around 15, renal cell carcinoma in 9 and head and neck cancer in 9. In the dose-escalation cohort, about four fifths of patients were male, and the mean age was roughly 60 years with a range of roughly 23 to 79. Peripheral TCRbeta sequencing aimed to test whether ivuxolimab altered TCR sequence diversity and caused clonal T-cell expansion. Intravenous ivuxolimab was administered to patients every 2 weeks at six dose levels: 0.01, 0.1, 0.3, 1.5, 3 and 10 mg/kg.

Here is what the overall study found, with its caveats: Antigen specificity was not determined for the clonally expanded peripheral T cells. After ivuxolimab, CD8+ T cells had more expanded clones than CD4+ T cells on average. Low levels of normalized T-cell clonal expansion were also seen in some patients who did not respond. At doses of 0.1 to 3.0 mg/kg, clonal expansion of both CD4+ and CD8+ blood T cells was observed from baseline to week 6. In the 0.1-3.0 mg/kg groups, partial responders were among the patients with the lowest normalized peripheral clonal expansion, particularly in CD8+ T cells.

To note about this clone: The antigen it recognizes is unknown. Base qualities are not at hand, and no much larger clone is one base apart.

To sequence the TCRbeta CDR3 region, genomic DNA was isolated from the sorted cells. The immunoSEQ Assay was used to sequence the TCRbeta CDR3 regions. As stored in TCRdb, this immuneACCESS dataset retains in-frame rearrangements with V and J assigned. A fraction of the clones does not appear; measured against another copy, unresolved V genes explain less than half of the discrepancy, and the remainder lacks a known reason. The sample table contains 20,000 to 25,000 clones; only one count was recorded for about 88% of them. The top ten clones comprise 25% of the sample. The trial excluded patients who had a history of autoimmune disease or were on systemic immunosuppression. Peripheral blood for TCR sequencing was collected from all dose cohorts at baseline, on cycle 4 day 1, and on cycle 7 day 1. The samples were taken from a phase I, first-in-human, multicenter, open-label dose-escalation trial of ivuxolimab. Adults with locally advanced or metastatic melanoma, renal cell, hepatocellular, or head and neck squamous cell carcinoma were enrolled in the trial. Before TCR sequencing, CD4+ T cells and CD8+ T cells from peripheral blood were sorted into separate populations.

For CDR1 and CDR2, the germline V gene lists SQVTM and ANQGSEA. From the cysteine up to the phenylalanine, the CDR3 has a length of 15 residues. Here the CDR3 DNA is all that survives: 45 bases in frame from base 1. V loses 3 bases, J loses 4 bases, and the germline ends lie 19 bases apart. The rearrangement combines TRBV29-1 with TRBJ2-7; a weak D assignment points to TRBD2 (6 bases agree). The starting material was CD4+ or CD8+ T cells sorted from blood, obtained in a trial of the OX40 agonist ivuxolimab. The receptor's source is an adult with an advanced solid tumor such as melanoma, head and neck, liver or kidney cancer. Here is the DNA: TGCAGCGTTGACGGCCGGCGGGGAGATAGGTACGAGCAGTACTTC. Its protein reads: CSVDGRRGDRYEQYF.